What follows are 26 T cell receptor beta chains derived from one specimen sequenced in a study of control samples from healthy donors and cancer patients. Generated by immunoSEQ multiplex PCR, the TCRdb table keeps only in-frame clones and is missing some. This repertoire shows 100,000 to 150,000 clones, around 93% found once; its top ten account for roughly 1.9%. Source material: blood. The receptors were gathered from a woman aged 45 to 65 in good health.

V is TRBV30 and J is TRBJ1-4; perhaps TRBD1 as D (6 bases). The CDR3 spans 14 residues. Between the trimmed V and J ends, which lost 0 bases and 7 bases, there was a span of 12 bases. Germline-derived CDR1 and CDR2 are GTSNPN and SVGIG (reference sequence). CDR3 nucleotide sequence: TGTGCCTGGAGTGTGAAGGGGGTGGGTGAAAAACTGTTTTTT. Translation gives CAWSVKGVGEKLFF.

The sample holds one count of this clone. This chain uses TRBV15 with TRBJ1-3, with D unclear. This CDR3 spans 16 amino acids. Trimming removed 5 bases at V and 0 bases at J, with 14 bases between. The germline gives CDR1 LNHNV, CDR2 YYDKDF (reference sequence). The CDR3 spells CATSQSSRISGNTIYF. The CDR3 nucleotides read TGTGCCACCAGCCAAAGTTCTCGGATCTCTGGAAACACCATATATTTT.

The rearrangement uses TRBV14 and TRBJ2-3, with D maybe TRBD2 (5 bases). The CDR3 is made up of 14 amino acids. Trimming shortened V by 4 bases and J by 4 bases, and 12 bases separated the two germline ends. Germline loops: CDR1 SGHDN, CDR2 FVKESK. The CDR3 sequence: CASSPFGMADTQYF. The CDR3 DNA reads TGTGCCAGCAGCCCCTTCGGGATGGCAGATACGCAGTATTTT.

This chain uses TRBV5-1 with TRBJ1-1; 7 nucleotides line up with TRBD1. Losses at the gene ends were 0 bases for V and 1 base for J; bases not matched to a gene: 3. Germline CDR1 SGHRS, CDR2 YFSETQ. CDR3 length: 15 residues. The CDR3 loop reads CASSLDGDRNTEAFF. DNA for the CDR3: TGCGCCAGCAGCTTGGACGGGGACAGGAACACTGAAGCTTTCTTT.

The gene calls are TRBV2 and TRBJ1-1; weak D call: TRBD1 (5 bases). With 8 bases removed from V and 0 bases from J, the gap between germline ends came to 10 bases. The CDR3 has 13 residues. From germline, CDR1 is SNHLY and CDR2 FYNNEI. The CDR3 sequence is CASSTEMNTEAFF. For the CDR3, the DNA is TGTGCCAGCTCGACAGAAATGAACACTGAAGCTTTCTTT.

CDR3 amino acids: CAITGGRNQPQHF. CDR3 DNA sequence: TGTGCCATCACTGGGGGCCGCAATCAGCCCCAGCATTTT. The rearrangement uses TRBV6-6 and TRBJ1-5, with a tentative D call TRBD1 (6 bases). CDR3 size: 13 residues. In germline, CDR1 is MNHNY, CDR2 SVGAGI (reference sequence). The V end was cut by 10 bases, the J end by 2 bases, with 12 bases between.

This clone was observed a few times. The chain joins TRBV20-1 to TRBJ1-4; D is unresolved. This CDR3 comprises 14 residues. Trimming left V 3 bases short and J 6 bases short, with 14 bases between. Germline V gives CDR1 DFQATT, CDR2 SNEGSKA (reference sequence). The CDR3 loop is CSASRPGVDEKLFF. The CDR3 DNA is TGCAGTGCTAGTAGGCCGGGAGTAGATGAAAAACTGTTTTTT.

V usage is TRBV5-1 and J usage is TRBJ1-1; D might be TRBD1 (6 bases). This CDR3 has 14 residues. The germline CDR1 and CDR2 sequences are SGHRS and YFSETQ. Trimming took off 2 bases at V and 4 bases at J, with 12 bases between the two ends. The CDR3 region is CASSFEGGSTEAFF. Here the CDR3 DNA reads TGCGCCAGCAGCTTTGAGGGGGGGAGCACTGAAGCTTTCTTT.

This chain connects TRBV29-1 to TRBJ1-1, with D possibly matching TRBD1 (6 bases). CDR1 SQVTM and CDR2 ANQGSEA come from the germline V gene. This CDR3 comprises 14 residues. V shed 8 bases and J shed 2 bases, with 18 bases lying between them. The CDR3 loop is CSYRRTGPNTEAFF. CDR3 DNA sequence: TGCAGCTATCGCAGAACAGGGCCTAACACTGAAGCTTTCTTT.

The gene calls are TRBV6-5 and TRBJ1-1; D is undetermined. The V gene's germline CDR1 is MNHEY and CDR2 SVGAGI. The CDR3 contains 14 residues. Trimming pared 5 bases from V and 7 bases from J, leaving 17 bases between. The CDR3 region has the DNA TGTGCCAGCAGTCCTTCCCCAGGTTTCGGTGAAGCTTTCTTT. Protein product: CASSPSPGFGEAFF.

V is TRBV7-6 and J is TRBJ1-6, with 7 bases matching TRBD1. Per the germline V gene, CDR1 is SGHVS and CDR2 is FNYEAQ. The CDR3 runs 15 residues. V shed 4 bases, J shed 1 base, and the junction held 1 base outside the gene matches. CDR3 in amino acids: CASSSGGSYNSPLHF. CDR3 DNA: TGTGCCAGCAGCTCAGGGGGATCCTATAATTCACCCCTCCACTTT. The full variable domain, completed using reference TRBV7-6 and TRBJ1-6, is GAGVSQSPRYKVTKRGQDVALRCDPISGHVSLYWYRQALGQGPEFLTYFNYEAQQDKSGLPNDRFSAERPEGSISTLTIQRTEQRDSAMYRCASSSGGSYNSPLHFGNGTRLTVT.

V and J are TRBV30 and TRBJ2-2, with D maybe TRBD1 (6 bases). The CDR3 extends over 14 amino acids. Germline V gives CDR1 GTSNPN, CDR2 SVGIG (reference sequence). The V end lost 4 bases, the J end lost 6 bases, and 15 bases lay between the germline ends. The CDR3 DNA reads as TGTGCCTGGAAGAACAGGGAACGGGCCGGGGAGCTGTTTTTT. Encoded protein: CAWKNRERAGELFF.

This clone has only a few counts. The chain employs TRBV3-1 (or the pseudogene TRBV3-2) and TRBJ1-2, with D possibly being TRBD1 (6 bases). Germline loops: CDR1 LGHDT, CDR2 YNNKEL (reference sequence). Trimming stripped 0 bases from V and 3 bases from J, with 11 bases between. This CDR3 region has 15 residues. The CDR3 nucleotides are TGTGCCAGCAGCCAAGACACCAGGGGAGACTATGGCTACACCTTC. Protein sequence: CASSQDTRGDYGYTF.

V gene TRBV6-6 combines with J gene TRBJ1-4; D is unclear. V lost 2 bases to trimming and J lost 5 bases, with 12 bases between them. The length of the CDR3 is 15 residues. Looked up from germline, CDR1 is MNHNY and CDR2 is SVGAGI (reference sequence). CDR3 loop: CASSYKGMGNEKLFF. CDR3 nucleotides: TGTGCCAGCAGTTACAAAGGGATGGGAAATGAAAAACTGTTTTTT.

The chain joins TRBV25-1 to TRBJ1-6, with 10 bases identical to TRBD1. This CDR3 spans 15 amino acids. V lost 4 bases and J lost 7; bases outside the gene matches: 4. Germline CDR1 is MGHDK and CDR2 is SYGVNS. CDR3 DNA sequence: TGTGCCAGCAGTGCGGTGGGACAGGGGAATTCACCCCTCCACTTT. This encodes CASSAVGQGNSPLHF.

This clone showed up just a few times. The chain combines TRBV27 with TRBJ1-6; D remains ambiguous. V lost 6 bases and J 5 bases, leaving 14 bases between the germline ends. Germline V CDR1 and CDR2: MNHEY, SMNVEV (reference sequence). CDR3 length: 15 amino acids. DNA of the CDR3: TGTGCCAGCAGACGAGGGAATACCGATAATTCACCCCTCCACTTT. Encoded protein: CASRRGNTDNSPLHF.

In regard to this clone: The junction shows a germline mismatch at one end, possibly a read error. The chain recombines TRBV6-5 with TRBJ2-3; 7 nucleotides line up with TRBD2. CDR3 length equals 16 residues. Per germline, CDR1 MNHEY and CDR2 SVGAGI. CDR3 nucleotides: TGTGCCAGCAGTTCCGAAGCGGGGCTTAGCACAGATACGCAGTGTTTT. It yields the protein CASSSEAGLSTDTQCF.

This rearrangement joins TRBV7-8 to TRBJ2-1; the D gene is possibly TRBD1 (6 bases). Germline V gene lookup returns CDR1 SGHVS and CDR2 FQNEAQ. V was trimmed by 1 base and J by 4 bases, leaving 8 bases between them. The CDR3 has 14 amino acids. The CDR3 nucleotides read TGTGCCAGCAGCTTAGGGACAGATTACAATGAGCAGTTCTTC. It is translated as CASSLGTDYNEQFF. Using reference TRBV7-8 and TRBJ2-1 for the parts outside the CDR3, the full variable domain is GAGVSQSPRYKVAKRGQDVALRCDPISGHVSLFWYQQALGQGPEFLTYFQNEAQLDKSGLPSDRFFAERPEGSVSTLKIQRTQQEDSAVYLCASSLGTDYNEQFFGPGTRLTVL.

This chain connects TRBV11-2 to TRBJ1-4; D not certain. Germline CDR1 and CDR2: SGHAT and FQNNGV. The CDR3 extends over 14 amino acids. V gave up 5 bases and J gave up 4 bases, with 11 bases separating them. The CDR3 DNA sequence: TGTGCCAGCAGCCCTAGCCAGGTTAATGAAAAACTGTTTTTT. Its protein is CASSPSQVNEKLFF.

This chain joins TRBV6-2 or TRBV6-3 and TRBJ1-1; D is unresolved. Trimming shortened V by 4 bases and J by 2 bases, and 14 bases separated the two germline ends. CDR1 and CDR2 from the germline V gene are MNHEY and SVGEGT. The CDR3 consists of 15 residues. The CDR3, as DNA: TGTGCCAGCAGTTTAAGTCCCGGGAGAAACACTGAAGCTTTCTTT. The encoded protein is CASSLSPGRNTEAFF.

The genes are TRBV24-1 and TRBJ1-2; D is unclear. The V gene's germline CDR1 is KGHDR and CDR2 SFDVKD. V was cut by 4 bases and J by 5 bases, with 7 bases left in between. The CDR3 extends over 12 amino acids. In DNA form, the CDR3 reads TGTGCCACCAGTGAAGGAGAGTATGGCTACACCTTC. Protein: CATSEGEYGYTF.

The chain uses TRBV6-6 and TRBJ1-1; possibly TRBD1 for D (6 bases). Germline V gives CDR1 MNHNY, CDR2 SVGAGI (reference sequence). With 6 bases removed from V and 1 base from J, the gap between germline ends came to 21 bases. CDR3 size: 17 residues. For the CDR3, the DNA is TGTGCCAGCAGCCGACGGACAGTTCTTATCTCGAACACTGAAGCTTTCTTT. Its translation is CASSRRTVLISNTEAFF.

V usage is TRBV29-1 and J usage is TRBJ1-2; D might be TRBD1 (5 bases). This CDR3 region has 15 residues. Trimming cost V 4 bases and J 8 bases, with 23 bases left between them. CDR1 SQVTM and CDR2 ANQGSEA come from the germline V gene. CDR3 in amino acids: CSVGKLTDNYGGYTF. DNA for the CDR3: TGCAGCGTTGGGAAGCTGACAGACAATTATGGAGGCTACACCTTC.

The chain is built from TRBV3-1 (or the pseudogene TRBV3-2) and TRBJ1-3; no firm D call. The CDR3 has 13 amino acids. Germline CDR1 reads LGHDT; CDR2 reads YNNKEL (reference sequence). V shed 8 bases and J shed 7 bases, with 15 bases lying between them. This CDR3 reads CASVHWPRNTIYF. The DNA for the CDR3 is TGTGCCAGCGTACATTGGCCCCGGAACACCATATATTTT.

V is TRBV27 and J is TRBJ1-3; possibly TRBD1 for D (5 bases). CDR3 length: 18 residues. Deletions cut 5 bases from V and 8 bases from J, with 28 bases between. The germline V gene has CDR1 MNHEY and CDR2 SMNVEV (reference sequence). The CDR3: CASSPSPPSGFLGDTIYF. Written as DNA, the CDR3 is TGTGCCAGCAGTCCTTCTCCCCCCTCAGGGTTTTTAGGAGACACCATATATTTT.

The chain joins TRBV27 to TRBJ2-3, with 16 nucleotides matching TRBD2. The CDR3 is 17 residues long. Per germline, CDR1 MNHEY and CDR2 SMNVEV (reference sequence). Unmatched junction bases numbered 6, after V lost 5 bases and J lost 4 bases. The DNA for the CDR3 is TGTGCCAGCAGTCCGGGACTAGCGGGGGGGCGATCAGATACGCAGTATTTT. Protein product: CASSPGLAGGRSDTQYF.